These T cell receptor beta chains were read from a single sample in a study of identical twins. TCRdb called the 5' RACE reads again in MiXCR, with one record for every CDR3 protein. This sample carries approximately 700,000 distinct CDR3 sequences, over 15% of them seen once, and the ten largest clones take 10% to 15%. These data were also reused for a study on T cells expressing NK-cell markers.

Sequencing was carried out using PBMCs. The receptors here all came from a woman in her late teens or twenties in good health. The CDR3 runs from the conserved cysteine through the conserved F or W. Fields, in order: V gene, J gene, clone size, D gene, CDR3 protein, CDR3 DNA. The D gene is left open where the match is weak. Clone size is not always given. Where it is, it says once, few, many or a class for expanded clones.

v_call: TRBV6-5; j_call: TRBJ2-1; clone_size: NA; d_call: NA; cdr3_aa: CASSVDQAQFF; cdr3_nt: TGTGCCAGCAGTGTGGACCAAGCGCAGTTCTTC
v_call: TRBV9; j_call: TRBJ2-3; clone_size: NA; d_call: NA; cdr3_aa: CASSVGGSDTQYF; cdr3_nt: TGTGCCAGCAGCGTAGGGGGGTCAGATACGCAGTATTTT
v_call: TRBV12-3/TRBV12-4; j_call: TRBJ2-7; clone_size: NA; d_call: NA; cdr3_aa: CASSFKDGHDEQYF; cdr3_nt: TGTGCCAGCAGTTTTAAGGATGGGCACGACGAGCAGTACTTC
v_call: TRBV5-1; j_call: TRBJ2-7; clone_size: few; d_call: NA; cdr3_aa: CASSLATGISYEQYF; cdr3_nt: TGCGCCAGCAGCTTGGCCACAGGGATCTCCTACGAGCAGTACTTC
v_call: TRBV6-5; j_call: TRBJ1-2; clone_size: few; d_call: TRBD1; cdr3_aa: CASSFDRVGGYTF; cdr3_nt: TGTGCCAGCAGTTTTGACAGGGTTGGTGGCTACACCTTC
v_call: TRBV3-1; j_call: TRBJ1-2; clone_size: NA; d_call: NA; cdr3_aa: CASSPGYREYGYTF; cdr3_nt: TGTGCCAGCAGTCCAGGGTACCGGGAGTATGGCTACACCTTC
v_call: TRBV7-9; j_call: TRBJ1-6; clone_size: few; d_call: NA; cdr3_aa: CASSVTEAPLHF; cdr3_nt: TGTGCCAGCAGCGTCACTGAGGCACCCCTCCACTTT
v_call: TRBV6-2/TRBV6-3; j_call: TRBJ2-7; clone_size: few; d_call: NA; cdr3_aa: CASSYSGRTETKGEQYF; cdr3_nt: TGTGCCAGCAGTTACTCCGGAAGGACGGAAACTAAGGGCGAGCAGTACTTC
v_call: TRBV27; j_call: TRBJ1-2; clone_size: NA; d_call: NA; cdr3_aa: CASSLSPRVLYGYTF; cdr3_nt: TGTGCCAGCAGTTTATCCCCCCGGGTCCTCTATGGCTACACCTTC
v_call: TRBV11-2; j_call: TRBJ2-2; clone_size: NA; d_call: NA; cdr3_aa: CASSLDPGTSAGELFF; cdr3_nt: TGTGCCAGCAGCTTAGATCCGGGGACTTCAGCCGGGGAGCTGTTTTTT
v_call: TRBV9; j_call: TRBJ2-5; clone_size: NA; d_call: NA; cdr3_aa: CASSMPGTQETQYF; cdr3_nt: TGTGCCAGCAGCATGCCTGGTACTCAAGAGACCCAGTACTTC
v_call: TRBV6-1; j_call: TRBJ2-7; clone_size: few; d_call: TRBD1; cdr3_aa: CASSATGQEGEQYF; cdr3_nt: TGTGCCAGCAGTGCGACAGGGCAAGAAGGCGAGCAGTACTTC
v_call: TRBV7-2; j_call: TRBJ2-3; clone_size: NA; d_call: NA; cdr3_aa: CASSNKPTLAHTQYF; cdr3_nt: TGTGCCAGCAGCAATAAACCGACCCTGGCCCATACGCAGTATTTT
v_call: TRBV7-3; j_call: TRBJ2-5; clone_size: few; d_call: NA; cdr3_aa: CASSFDRGSKTQYF; cdr3_nt: TGTGCCAGCAGCTTTGATCGGGGAAGCAAGACCCAGTACTTC
v_call: TRBV20-1; j_call: TRBJ2-5; clone_size: NA; d_call: TRBD1; cdr3_aa: CSSQGAGETQYF; cdr3_nt: TGCAGTTCACAGGGGGCCGGAGAGACCCAGTACTTC
v_call: TRBV7-2; j_call: TRBJ2-3; clone_size: NA; d_call: TRBD2; cdr3_aa: CASSLRLAGAKDTQYF; cdr3_nt: TGTGCCAGCAGCTTGAGGCTAGCGGGAGCAAAAGATACGCAGTATTTT
v_call: TRBV29-1; j_call: TRBJ2-7; clone_size: NA; d_call: NA; cdr3_aa: CSVSGAGALPYEQYF; cdr3_nt: TGCAGCGTTAGCGGTGCGGGTGCACTCCCCTACGAGCAGTACTTC
v_call: TRBV29-1; j_call: TRBJ2-3; clone_size: NA; d_call: NA; cdr3_aa: CSVDVGNSDTQYF; cdr3_nt: TGCAGCGTTGACGTAGGGAACTCAGATACGCAGTATTTT
v_call: TRBV7-3; j_call: TRBJ2-1; clone_size: NA; d_call: TRBD2; cdr3_aa: CASSSPGRGESYNEQFF; cdr3_nt: TGTGCCAGCAGCTCGCCCGGTCGGGGGGAATCCTACAATGAGCAGTTCTTC
v_call: TRBV20-1; j_call: TRBJ2-1; clone_size: few; d_call: NA; cdr3_aa: CSARPSYNEQFF; cdr3_nt: TGCAGTGCTAGACCCTCCTACAATGAGCAGTTCTTC
v_call: TRBV29-1; j_call: TRBJ1-5; clone_size: NA; d_call: NA; cdr3_aa: CSVLFGLGQPQHF; cdr3_nt: TGCAGCGTCTTGTTTGGCCTGGGGCAGCCCCAGCATTTT
v_call: TRBV10-2; j_call: TRBJ2-1; clone_size: NA; d_call: TRBD2; cdr3_aa: CASRGLAQTLYNEQFF; cdr3_nt: TGCGCCAGCAGGGGACTAGCGCAGACGCTCTACAATGAGCAGTTCTTC
v_call: TRBV2; j_call: TRBJ1-6; clone_size: NA; d_call: NA; cdr3_aa: CASSVQGEDHSPLHF; cdr3_nt: TGTGCCAGCAGTGTTCAGGGAGAGGACCATTCACCCCTCCACTTT
v_call: TRBV10-3; j_call: TRBJ2-7; clone_size: NA; d_call: NA; cdr3_aa: CASHEGGYEQYF; cdr3_nt: TGTGCCAGCCATGAGGGGGGATACGAGCAGTACTTC
v_call: TRBV12-3/TRBV12-4; j_call: TRBJ2-1; clone_size: few; d_call: TRBD2; cdr3_aa: CASSFGGGPSEQFF; cdr3_nt: TGTGCCAGCAGTTTCGGGGGAGGGCCTAGTGAGCAGTTCTTC
v_call: TRBV12-3/TRBV12-4; j_call: TRBJ1-5; clone_size: few; d_call: TRBD1; cdr3_aa: CASSQDRQGMFPQHF; cdr3_nt: TGTGCCAGCAGTCAAGATAGACAGGGCATGTTTCCCCAGCATTTT
v_call: TRBV11-3; j_call: TRBJ2-2; clone_size: NA; d_call: NA; cdr3_aa: CASSLKRGPTGELFF; cdr3_nt: TGTGCCAGCAGCCTCAAACGGGGACCAACCGGGGAGCTGTTTTTT